The clone carrying this TCR beta chain was recorded many times. Its antigen is undetermined. This sample is part of a study of identical twins. Findings and caveats of the study: The study based its conclusions on cross-sectional statistical analysis and did not follow the same donors. The degree of excess twin sharing was weaker in beta out-of-frame sequences.

Germline V CDR1 and CDR2: MDHEN, SYDVKM. V was cut by 5 bases and J by 2 bases, with 18 bases left in between. The CDR3 loop spans 16 amino acids. TCRdb called the 5' RACE reads again in MiXCR, with one record for every CDR3 protein. The sample carries about 660,000 distinct CDR3 sequences, approximately 9% recorded once. The same data also contributed to another study, on yellow fever vaccine responses in identical twins. As reported in that work: Twin vaccine T cell responses reportedly seemed partly convergent, partly personalized.

The sequenced sample was PBMCs. This chain connects TRBV28 to TRBJ1-1; D might be TRBD1 (6 bases). This clonotype was sampled from a woman aged 18-29 years in good health. CDR3 protein: CASSGGRFQENTEAFF. CDR3 DNA: TGTGCCAGCAGTGGGGGGCGTTTTCAAGAAAACACTGAAGCTTTCTTT.